These 18 T cell receptor beta chains originate from one sample sequenced in a study of blood T cell repertoires in COVID-19. TCRdb's table, derived via immunoSEQ multiplex PCR, lists solely in-frame clones and lacks some. The repertoire holds about 250,000 clones, over 80% seen once, with 1.9% in the top ten. Specimen: PBMCs or T cells enriched from blood (not recorded which). The receptors were sampled from a woman between 18 and 29 years old who had recovered from COVID-19.

This chain joins TRBV14 and TRBJ2-3; tentative D call: TRBD2 (5 bases). Germline-derived CDR1 and CDR2 are SGHDN and FVKESK. This CDR3 spans 15 amino acids. V lost 4 bases, J lost 4 bases, and 15 bases lay in between. DNA of the CDR3: TGTGCCAGCAGCCGCTTTGAGGGAGTACCAGATACGCAGTATTTT. It codes for CASSRFEGVPDTQYF.

The count of this clone is one. The rearrangement uses TRBV14 and TRBJ1-5; D uncertain. Germline CDR1 and CDR2: SGHDN and FVKESK. V was cut by 2 bases and J by 7 bases, with 6 bases left in between. This CDR3 is 12 amino acids long. CDR3 amino acids: CASSQTTQPQHF. The CDR3 bases are TGTGCCAGCAGCCAAACAACGCAGCCCCAGCATTTT. The complete variable domain, with remaining parts taken from reference TRBV14 and TRBJ1-5, reads EAGVTQFPSHSVIEKGQTVTLRCDPISGHDNLYWYRRVMGKEIKFLLHFVKESKQDESGMPNNRFLAERTGGTYSTLKVQPAELEDSGVYFCASSQTTQPQHFGDGTRLSIL.

The chain couples TRBV4-3 to TRBJ1-1; 7 nucleotides match TRBD1. Germline CDR1 is LGHNA and CDR2 is YSLEER. V was pared by 0 bases and J by 1 base, with 2 bases of the junction left unmatched. This CDR3 is built from 15 residues. CDR3 in amino acids: CASSQDDRANTEAFF. The CDR3 DNA sequence: TGCGCCAGCAGCCAAGATGACAGGGCGAACACTGAAGCTTTCTTT.

V and J are TRBV29-1 and TRBJ2-1, with 9 bases identical to TRBD2. V lost 2 bases and J lost 4; bases outside the gene matches: 12. The CDR3 has 17 residues. Germline CDR1 and CDR2: SQVTM and ANQGSEA. The DNA of the CDR3 is TGCAGCGTTGAAATCCTGGGGACTAGCCTCCTATACAATGAGCAGTTCTTC. As protein: CSVEILGTSLLYNEQFF.

The chain combines TRBV20-1 with TRBJ1-2; 9 bases align to TRBD1. The junction had 3 bases not matched to a gene; V was cut back by 7 bases and J by 6 bases. The CDR3 covers 11 residues. In germline, CDR1 is DFQATT, CDR2 SNEGSKA (reference sequence). CDR3 sequence (DNA): TGCAGTGGTGGACAGGGGAATGGCTACACCTTC. It codes for CSGGQGNGYTF.

V usage is TRBV24-1 and J usage is TRBJ1-2, with D hard to call. CDR1 is KGHDR and CDR2 is SFDVKD in the germline V gene. The CDR3 is made up of 14 amino acids. Between the trimmed V and J ends, which lost 5 bases and 2 bases, there was a span of 11 bases. In nucleotides, the CDR3 is TGTGCCACCAGTGCCTCGACACGAAACTATGGCTACACCTTC. Translating it yields CATSASTRNYGYTF.

CDR3 region: CASSIVRTGIHEQYF. The CDR3 DNA sequence: TGTGCCAGTAGTATAGTTAGGACAGGGATCCACGAGCAGTACTTC. This chain uses TRBV19 with TRBJ2-7; 8 bases align to TRBD1. With 1 base clipped from V and 5 bases from J, the junction kept 7 bases outside the gene matches. Germline loops: CDR1 LNHDA, CDR2 SQIVND (reference sequence). This CDR3 has 15 residues.

This CDR3 reads CASSPQSGYYEQYF. The CDR3 DNA reads TGTGCCAGCTCACCACAGAGCGGGTACTACGAGCAGTACTTC. The chain uses TRBV18 and TRBJ2-7; weak D call: TRBD2 (6 bases). The germline V gene has CDR1 KGHSH and CDR2 LQKENI. V was pared by 1 base and J by 3 bases, with 10 bases between. CDR3 length: 14 amino acids. The full variable domain, its missing parts supplied by reference TRBV18 and TRBJ2-7, is NAGVMQNPRHLVRRRGQEARLRCSPMKGHSHVYWYRQLPEEGLKFMVYLQKENIIDESGMPKERFSAEFPKEGPSILRIQQVVRGDSAAYFCASSPQSGYYEQYFGPGTRLTVT.

The rearrangement uses TRBV7-2 and TRBJ1-2, with D perhaps TRBD1 (5 bases). The CDR3 has 13 residues. Trimming stripped 1 base from V and 6 bases from J, with 9 bases between. Germline-derived CDR1 and CDR2 are SGHTA and FQGNSA. CDR3 nucleotides: TGTGCCAGCAGCTTAGGGTCAGGGAATGGCTACACCTTC. Encoded protein: CASSLGSGNGYTF.

The chain has TRBV5-5 and TRBJ1-2, with a tentative D call TRBD1 (6 bases). V was pared by 0 bases and J by 3 bases, with 9 bases between. Germline V gene sequence: CDR1 SGHKS, CDR2 YYEKEE (reference sequence). This CDR3 has 14 amino acids. CDR3 sequence: CASSLDPGDYGYTF. The CDR3 DNA reads as TGTGCCAGCAGCTTGGACCCAGGGGACTATGGCTACACCTTC. Full variable domain (missing parts from reference TRBV5-5 and TRBJ1-2): DAGVTQSPTHLIKTRGQQVTLRCSPISGHKSVSWYQQVLGQGPQFIFQYYEKEERGRGNFPDRFSARQFPNYSSELNVNALLLGDSALYLCASSLDPGDYGYTFGSGTRLTVV.

The chain combines TRBV11-2 with TRBJ2-7, with D possibly matching TRBD1 (6 bases). The CDR3 has 15 amino acids. The V gene lost 5 bases and the J gene lost 2 bases, with 16 bases spanning the gap. Per germline, CDR1 SGHAT and CDR2 FQNNGV. DNA of the CDR3: TGTGCCAGCAGCACCTCCCGGACAGACACCTACGAGCAGTACTTC. Its protein product is CASSTSRTDTYEQYF.

The CDR3 DNA reads as TGTGCCATCCGGACTAGCGGGGCCCTCTACGAGCAGTACTTC. This encodes CAIRTSGALYEQYF. The chain has TRBV10-3 and TRBJ2-7; the match to TRBD2 covers 12 bases. The trim removed 8 bases at V and 3 bases at J, leaving 5 bases unmatched. CDR3 size: 14 residues. Germline V gene sequence: CDR1 ENHRY, CDR2 SYGVKD.

The CDR3 DNA reads as TGTGCCAGCAGCTTATCTAGCGGGAACAATGAGCAGTTCTTC. Protein product: CASSLSSGNNEQFF. The rearrangement joins TRBV7-3 to TRBJ2-1, with TRBD2 identical over 9 bases. Per the germline V gene, CDR1 is SGHTA and CDR2 is FQGTGA. The CDR3 spans 14 residues. The trim removed 2 bases at V and 5 bases at J, leaving 1 base unmatched.

The chain joins TRBV4-1 to TRBJ1-2; D not certain. This CDR3 has 14 amino acids. Trimming removed 7 bases from V and 0 bases from J, with 12 bases in between. The germline gives CDR1 MGHRA, CDR2 YSYEKL. This CDR3 reads CASTYRIANYGYTF. For the CDR3, the DNA is TGCGCCAGCACATACAGAATCGCTAACTATGGCTACACCTTC.

This sequence joins TRBV5-1 and TRBJ1-4; possibly TRBD1 for D (6 bases). This CDR3 has 16 amino acids. CDR1 and CDR2 from the germline V gene are SGHRS and YFSETQ. V lost 0 bases, J lost 4 bases, and 13 bases lay in between. The CDR3 protein is CASSLVLGADNEKLFF. In DNA form, the CDR3 reads TGCGCCAGCAGCTTGGTTTTGGGGGCCGATAATGAAAAACTGTTTTTT.

V usage is TRBV9 and J usage is TRBJ2-7, with 7 bases that match TRBD2. The CDR3 has 14 residues. In germline, CDR1 is SGDLS, CDR2 YYNGEE. J was trimmed by 5 bases and V by 3 bases; bases with no gene match: 8. This CDR3 is CASSGWGGRDEQYF. For the CDR3, the DNA is TGTGCCAGCAGCGGCTGGGGGGGGAGGGACGAGCAGTACTTC.

The CDR3: CASSQDRNGRDRGYSNQPQHF. In nucleotides, the CDR3 is TGTGCCAGCAGCCAAGACAGGAACGGAAGAGACAGGGGTTATAGCAATCAGCCCCAGCATTTT. This chain joins TRBV3-1 (or the pseudogene TRBV3-2) and TRBJ1-5; 8 nucleotides align to TRBD1. Trimming at V came to 0 bases and at J to 0 bases, leaving 16 bases not matched to a gene. The CDR3 is made up of 21 amino acids. CDR1 and CDR2 (germline): LGHDT, YNNKEL (reference sequence).

This chain connects TRBV5-1 to TRBJ2-2, with a tentative D call TRBD2 (6 bases). The CDR3 is 14 amino acids. V was clipped by 4 bases and J by 7 bases, with 14 bases between them. Germline CDR1 SGHRS, CDR2 YFSETQ. The CDR3, as DNA: TGCGCCAGCAGCGCCCTAGCGTCACACGGGGAGCTGTTTTTT. Protein: CASSALASHGELFF.